A selection of T cell receptor beta chains follows, all from one sample in a study of blood T cell repertoires in COVID-19. The table came from immunoSEQ multiplex PCR; TCRdb's copy has only in-frame clones and leaves some out. The sample consists of 65,000 to 80,000 clones, over 80% of them appearing once. The specimen was peripheral blood. The receptors derive from a man aged 50 to 60 with active COVID-19. Each CDR3 is given with its conserved first and last residue.

>10|TRBV25-1|TRBJ1-2
CATEGEGYTF
>14|TRBV5-4|TRBJ2-7
CASSPGTGRHEQYF
>13|TRBV29-1|TRBJ2-7
CSVVRAGAYEQYF
>16|TRBV24-1|TRBJ2-2
CATSDPTSENTGELFF
>16|TRBV21-1|TRBJ2-1
CASSKNVGRYYNEQFF
>15|TRBV5-1|TRBJ1-5
CASRRTGGSNQPQHF
>15|TRBV28|TRBJ1-6
CASSLPLTGDSPLHF
>14|TRBV3-1/TRBV3-2|TRBJ2-7
CASSQDQEGWEQYF
>15|TRBV2|TRBJ1-1
CASSEALLGRTEAFF
>13|TRBV5-4|TRBJ1-1
CASSLEEYTEAFF
>14|TRBV7-9|TRBJ1-2
CASSYREGAYGYTF
>14|TRBV7-9|TRBJ1-2
CASSFGQGSYGYTF
>12|TRBV7-2|TRBJ1-5
CASSLDLLAQHF
>18|TRBV24-1|TRBJ2-3
CATSDSPGLAVNTDTQYF
>14|TRBV28|TRBJ1-2
CASSYPLGGYGYTF
>14|TRBV28|TRBJ2-1
CASTPSGPYNEQFF
>15|TRBV11-3|TRBJ2-7
CASTKPGGEFYEQYF
>16|TRBV9|TRBJ1-3
CASSSTTVSSGNTIYF
>15|TRBV11-2|TRBJ2-1
CASSPRTSGGNEQFF
>14|TRBV9|TRBJ2-7
CASSLWDSNYEQYF
>15|TRBV15|TRBJ2-7
CATSRDPPGSYEQYF
>15|TRBV5-1|TRBJ2-1
CASSASGRAGHEQFF
>14|TRBV30|TRBJ1-6
CALARKSPNSPLHF
>17|TRBV4-2|TRBJ2-1
CASSQVTSGGSYNEQFF
>15|TRBV18|TRBJ2-7
CASSPSGIISYEQYF
>14|TRBV7-2|TRBJ1-6
CASSLEPQNSPLHF
>16|TRBV28|TRBJ1-1
CASSPPYSSLNTEAFF
>18|TRBV4-1|TRBJ2-3
CASSQTPHGGSSTDTQYF
>16|TRBV7-5|TRBJ1-3
CVRSPAGTGGGNTIYF
>14|TRBV7-8|TRBJ2-5
CASSLAARQETQYF
>13|TRBV6-2/TRBV6-3|TRBJ2-1
CASSPRVADEQFF
>16|TRBV11-3|TRBJ2-1
CASSLGQAYHPNEQFF